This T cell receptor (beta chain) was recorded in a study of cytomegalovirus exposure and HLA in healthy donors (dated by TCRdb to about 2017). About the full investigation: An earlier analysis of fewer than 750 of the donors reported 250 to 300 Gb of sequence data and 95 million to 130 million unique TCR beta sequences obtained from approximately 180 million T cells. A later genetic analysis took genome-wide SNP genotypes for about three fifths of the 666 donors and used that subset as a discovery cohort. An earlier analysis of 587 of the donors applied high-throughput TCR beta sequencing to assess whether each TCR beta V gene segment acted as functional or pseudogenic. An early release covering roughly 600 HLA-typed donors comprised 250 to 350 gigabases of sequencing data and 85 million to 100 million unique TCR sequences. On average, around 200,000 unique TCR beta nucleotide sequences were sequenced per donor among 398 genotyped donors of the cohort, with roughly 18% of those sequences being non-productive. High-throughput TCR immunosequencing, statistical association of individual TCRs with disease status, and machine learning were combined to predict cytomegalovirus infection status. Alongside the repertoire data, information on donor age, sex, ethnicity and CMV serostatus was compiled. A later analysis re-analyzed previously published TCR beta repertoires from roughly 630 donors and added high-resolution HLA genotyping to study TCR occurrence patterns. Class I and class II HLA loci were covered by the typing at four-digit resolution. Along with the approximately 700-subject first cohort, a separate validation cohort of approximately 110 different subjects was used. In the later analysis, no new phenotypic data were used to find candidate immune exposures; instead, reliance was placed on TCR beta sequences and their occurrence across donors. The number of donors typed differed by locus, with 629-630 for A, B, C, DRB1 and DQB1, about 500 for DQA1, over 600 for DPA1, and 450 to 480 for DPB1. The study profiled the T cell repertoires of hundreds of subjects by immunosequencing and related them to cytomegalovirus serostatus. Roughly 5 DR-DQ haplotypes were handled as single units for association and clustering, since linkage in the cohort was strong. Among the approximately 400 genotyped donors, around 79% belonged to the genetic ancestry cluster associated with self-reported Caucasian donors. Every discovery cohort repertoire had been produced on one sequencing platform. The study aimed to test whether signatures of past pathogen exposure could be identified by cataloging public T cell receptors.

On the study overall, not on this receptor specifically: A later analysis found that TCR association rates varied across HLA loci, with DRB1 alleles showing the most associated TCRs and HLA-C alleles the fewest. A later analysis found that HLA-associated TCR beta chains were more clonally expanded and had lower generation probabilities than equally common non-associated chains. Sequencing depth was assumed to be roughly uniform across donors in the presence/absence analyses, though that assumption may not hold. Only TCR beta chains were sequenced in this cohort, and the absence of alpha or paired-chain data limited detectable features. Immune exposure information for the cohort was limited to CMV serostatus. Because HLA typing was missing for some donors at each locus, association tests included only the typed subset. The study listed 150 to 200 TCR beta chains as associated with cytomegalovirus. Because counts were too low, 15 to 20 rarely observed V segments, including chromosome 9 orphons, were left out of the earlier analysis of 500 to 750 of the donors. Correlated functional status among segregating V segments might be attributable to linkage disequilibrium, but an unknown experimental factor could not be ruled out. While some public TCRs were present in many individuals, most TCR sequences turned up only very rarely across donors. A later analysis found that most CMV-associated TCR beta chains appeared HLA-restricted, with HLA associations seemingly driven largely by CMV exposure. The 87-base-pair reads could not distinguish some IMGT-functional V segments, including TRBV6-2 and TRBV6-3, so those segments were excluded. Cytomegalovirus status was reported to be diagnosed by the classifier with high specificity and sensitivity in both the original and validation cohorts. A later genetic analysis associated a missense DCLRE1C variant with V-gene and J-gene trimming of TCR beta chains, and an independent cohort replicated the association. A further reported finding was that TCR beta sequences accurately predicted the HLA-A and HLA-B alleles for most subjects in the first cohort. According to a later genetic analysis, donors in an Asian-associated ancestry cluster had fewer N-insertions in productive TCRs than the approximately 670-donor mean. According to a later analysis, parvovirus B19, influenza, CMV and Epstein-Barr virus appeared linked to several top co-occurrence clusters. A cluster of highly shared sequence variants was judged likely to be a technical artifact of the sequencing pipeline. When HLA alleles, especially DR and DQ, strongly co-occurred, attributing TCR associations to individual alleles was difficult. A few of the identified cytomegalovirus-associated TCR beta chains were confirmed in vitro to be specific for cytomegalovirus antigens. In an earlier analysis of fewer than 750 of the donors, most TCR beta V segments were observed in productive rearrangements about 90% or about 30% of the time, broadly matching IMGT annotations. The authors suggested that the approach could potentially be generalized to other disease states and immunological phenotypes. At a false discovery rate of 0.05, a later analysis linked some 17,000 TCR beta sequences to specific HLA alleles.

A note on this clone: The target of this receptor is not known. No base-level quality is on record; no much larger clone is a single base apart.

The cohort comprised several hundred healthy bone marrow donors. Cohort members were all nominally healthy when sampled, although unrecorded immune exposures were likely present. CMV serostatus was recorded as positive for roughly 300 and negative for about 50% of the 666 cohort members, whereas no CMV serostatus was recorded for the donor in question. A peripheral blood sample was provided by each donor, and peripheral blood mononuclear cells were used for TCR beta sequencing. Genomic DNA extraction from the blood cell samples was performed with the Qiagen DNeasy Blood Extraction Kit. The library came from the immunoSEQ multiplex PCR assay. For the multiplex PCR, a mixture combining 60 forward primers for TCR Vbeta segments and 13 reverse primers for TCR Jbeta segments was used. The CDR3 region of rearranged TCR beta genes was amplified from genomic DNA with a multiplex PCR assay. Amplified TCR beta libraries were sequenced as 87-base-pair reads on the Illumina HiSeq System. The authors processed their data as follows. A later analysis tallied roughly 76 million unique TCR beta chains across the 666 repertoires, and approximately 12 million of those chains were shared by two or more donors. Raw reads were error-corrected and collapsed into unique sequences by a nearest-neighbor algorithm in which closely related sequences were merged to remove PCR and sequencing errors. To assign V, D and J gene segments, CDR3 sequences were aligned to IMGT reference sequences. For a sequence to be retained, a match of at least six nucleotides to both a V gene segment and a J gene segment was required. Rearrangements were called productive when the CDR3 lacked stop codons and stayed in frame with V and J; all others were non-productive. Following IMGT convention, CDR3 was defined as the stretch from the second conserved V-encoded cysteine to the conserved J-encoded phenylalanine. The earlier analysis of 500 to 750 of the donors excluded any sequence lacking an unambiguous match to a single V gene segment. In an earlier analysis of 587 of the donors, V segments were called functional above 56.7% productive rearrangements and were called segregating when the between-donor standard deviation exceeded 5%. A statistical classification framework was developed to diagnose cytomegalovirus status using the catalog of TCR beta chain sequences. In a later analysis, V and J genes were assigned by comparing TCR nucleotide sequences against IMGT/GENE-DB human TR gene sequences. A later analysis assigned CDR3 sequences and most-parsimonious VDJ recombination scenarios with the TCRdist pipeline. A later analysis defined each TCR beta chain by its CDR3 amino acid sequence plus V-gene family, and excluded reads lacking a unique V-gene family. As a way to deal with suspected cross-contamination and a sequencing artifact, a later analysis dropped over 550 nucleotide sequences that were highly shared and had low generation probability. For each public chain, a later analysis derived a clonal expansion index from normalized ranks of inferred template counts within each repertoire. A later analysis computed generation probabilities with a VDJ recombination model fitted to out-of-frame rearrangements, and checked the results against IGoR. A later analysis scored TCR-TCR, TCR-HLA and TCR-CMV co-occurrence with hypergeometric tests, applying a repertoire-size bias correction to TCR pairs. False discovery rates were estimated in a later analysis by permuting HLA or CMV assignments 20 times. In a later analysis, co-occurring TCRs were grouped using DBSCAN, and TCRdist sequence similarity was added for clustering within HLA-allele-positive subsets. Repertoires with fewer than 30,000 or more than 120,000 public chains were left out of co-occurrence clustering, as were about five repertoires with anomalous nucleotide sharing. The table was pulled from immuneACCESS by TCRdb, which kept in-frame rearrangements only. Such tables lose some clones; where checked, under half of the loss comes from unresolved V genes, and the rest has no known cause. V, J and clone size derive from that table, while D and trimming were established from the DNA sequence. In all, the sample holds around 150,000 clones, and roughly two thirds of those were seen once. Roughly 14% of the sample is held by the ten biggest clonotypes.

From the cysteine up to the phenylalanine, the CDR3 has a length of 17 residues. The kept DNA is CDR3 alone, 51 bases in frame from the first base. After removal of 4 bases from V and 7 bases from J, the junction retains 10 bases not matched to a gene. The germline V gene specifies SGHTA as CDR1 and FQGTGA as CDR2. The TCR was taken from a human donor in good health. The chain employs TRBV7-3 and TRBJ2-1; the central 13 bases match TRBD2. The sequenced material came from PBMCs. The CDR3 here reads CASSSYRTSGGYNEQFF. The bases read TGTGCCAGCAGCTCTTATCGGACTAGCGGGGGCTATAATGAGCAGTTCTTC.